These T cell receptor beta chains were read from a single sample in a study of blood T cell repertoires in COVID-19. The data were produced by immunoSEQ multiplex PCR, yet TCRdb's version contains in-frame clones alone and is incomplete. The table has about 260,000 clones, 88% seen once. Sequencing used PBMCs or T cells enriched from blood (not recorded which). Every receptor here comes from a woman between 50 and 59 years old who had recovered from COVID-19. CDR3s include the opening cysteine and the closing phenylalanine or tryptophan. D genes are given only for firm matches. Size is stated for part of the rows, as once, few or many counts, or as a class when the clone is expanded.

TRBJ2-5	TRBV4-3	once	TRBD1	CASSQDFYAGTGVQETQYF	TGCGCCAGCAGCCAAGATTTTTATGCCGGGACAGGGGTACAAGAGACCCAGTACTTC
TRBJ1-2	TRBV5-5	-	TRBD1	CASSLKQGANYGYTF	TGTGCCAGCAGCTTAAAGCAGGGGGCTAACTATGGCTACACCTTC
TRBJ2-5	TRBV11-2	-	-	CASSSGGIETQYF	TGTGCCAGCAGCTCAGGGGGGATAGAGACCCAGTACTTC
TRBJ1-3	TRBV2	-	-	CASRPADRRSGNTIYF	TGTGCCAGCAGACCTGCCGACAGACGCTCTGGAAACACCATATATTTT
TRBJ1-5	TRBV10-3	few	TRBD1	CAISDRGYQPQHF	TGTGCCATCAGCGACAGGGGCTATCAGCCCCAGCATTTT
TRBJ2-7	TRBV27	-	TRBD1	CASSRYRGPYEQYF	TGTGCCAGCAGTCGCTACAGGGGACCCTACGAGCAGTACTTC
TRBJ2-7	TRBV27	-	-	CASIDTYSYEQYF	TGTGCCAGCATCGACACGTACTCCTACGAGCAGTACTTC
TRBJ1-6	TRBV14	-	-	CASSANRAVGSPLHF	TGTGCCAGCAGCGCAAACAGGGCGGTCGGTTCACCCCTCCACTTT
TRBJ1-6	TRBV19	-	-	CASTDRYNSPLHF	TGTGCCTCAACCGACAGATATAATTCACCCCTCCACTTT
TRBJ1-6	TRBV3-1/TRBV3-2	-	-	CASSQGQVYNSPLHF	TGTGCCAGCAGCCAGGGACAAGTGTATAATTCACCCCTCCACTTT
TRBJ2-7	TRBV15	-	-	CATGQGTISYEQYF	TGTGCCACCGGGCAGGGGACGATTTCCTACGAGCAGTACTTC
TRBJ1-3	TRBV11-2	-	-	CASSLDSGGNTIYF	TGTGCCAGCAGCTTAGACAGCGGGGGAAACACCATATATTTT
TRBJ1-2	TRBV25-1	-	-	CASARGPGGYTF	TGTGCCAGCGCCAGGGGACCTGGGGGCTACACCTTC
TRBJ2-1	TRBV5-5	once	TRBD1	CASSLSRGLALPYNEQFF	TGTGCCAGCAGCTTGTCCAGGGGGCTAGCTCTTCCCTACAATGAGCAGTTCTTC
TRBJ1-2	TRBV29-1	-	-	CSVGGRVNYGYTF	TGCAGCGTTGGTGGCAGGGTGAACTATGGCTACACCTTC
TRBJ2-1	TRBV7-3	-	TRBD2	CASSLGTSGSYEQFF	TGTGCCAGCAGCTTGGGGACTAGCGGGAGCTATGAGCAGTTCTTC
TRBJ2-3	TRBV18	-	TRBD2	CASSPRRLAPSTDTQYF	TGTGCCAGCTCACCACGGCGACTAGCGCCAAGCACAGATACGCAGTATTTT
TRBJ2-7	TRBV18	-	TRBD1	CASSPRDRDEQYF	TGTGCCAGCTCACCACGAGACAGGGACGAGCAGTACTTC
TRBJ1-4	TRBV28	-	TRBD1	CASSFDRGNEKLFF	TGTGCCAGCAGTTTTGACAGGGGGAATGAAAAACTGTTTTTT
TRBJ1-5	TRBV21-1	-	-	CASSEASGNQPQHF	TGTGCCAGCAGCGAAGCTTCCGGCAATCAGCCCCAGCATTTT
TRBJ2-1	TRBV6-5	-	TRBD2	CASTPGLAGANEQFF	TGTGCCAGCACCCCGGGGCTAGCGGGAGCCAATGAGCAGTTCTTC
TRBJ2-5	TRBV28	-	TRBD1	CATLLWSGGASETQYF	TGTGCCACCCTATTGTGGTCAGGGGGCGCGTCGGAGACCCAGTACTTC
TRBJ2-7	TRBV5-1	once	-	CASSLVTSRTFFYEQYF	TGCGCCAGCAGCTTGGTTACTAGCAGGACCTTTTTCTACGAGCAGTACTTC
TRBJ2-1	TRBV7-3	-	TRBD2	CASSLTGLAGNEQFF	TGTGCCAGCAGCTTAACGGGACTAGCGGGAAACGAACAGTTCTTC
TRBJ1-3	TRBV11-2	-	-	CASSLSGGTGNTIYF	TGTGCCAGCAGCTTATCAGGTGGAACTGGAAACACCATATATTTT
TRBJ2-1	TRBV7-2	-	-	CASSFGSFRPFDEQFF	TGTGCCAGCAGCTTCGGTAGTTTCCGCCCGTTCGATGAGCAGTTCTTC
TRBJ1-2	TRBV6-5	-	-	CASSPHRGANYGYTF	TGTGCCAGCAGTCCCCATCGGGGGGCGAACTATGGCTACACCTTC
TRBJ2-1	TRBV2	-	TRBD2	CASSRLAGGPNEQFF	TGTGCCAGCAGCAGACTAGCGGGAGGGCCCAATGAGCAGTTCTTC
TRBJ2-7	TRBV7-9	-	-	CASSRLRPGISYEQYF	TGTGCCAGCAGCCGCTTGCGCCCAGGGATATCCTACGAGCAGTACTTC
TRBJ2-1	TRBV7-9	-	TRBD1	CASSLALLGQGDSYNEQFF	TGTGCCAGCAGCTTAGCGCTTTTGGGTCAGGGGGACTCCTACAATGAGCAGTTCTTC
TRBJ2-2	TRBV19	-	-	CASSGLDRPDGELFF	TGTGCCAGTAGCGGCCTCGACAGACCGGACGGGGAGCTGTTTTTT
TRBJ1-6	TRBV5-8	-	-	CASSRGARVHSPLHF	TGTGCCAGCAGCCGTGGGGCCAGGGTGCATTCACCCCTCCACTTT
TRBJ2-3	TRBV9	-	TRBD1	CASSGWTGQTDTQYF	TGTGCCAGCAGCGGGTGGACAGGGCAAACAGATACGCAGTATTTT
TRBJ1-4	TRBV3-1/TRBV3-2	-	-	CARSEFQLGGPRATNEKLFF	TGTGCCAGATCCGAATTTCAACTAGGGGGTCCGAGGGCAACTAATGAAAAACTGTTTTTT